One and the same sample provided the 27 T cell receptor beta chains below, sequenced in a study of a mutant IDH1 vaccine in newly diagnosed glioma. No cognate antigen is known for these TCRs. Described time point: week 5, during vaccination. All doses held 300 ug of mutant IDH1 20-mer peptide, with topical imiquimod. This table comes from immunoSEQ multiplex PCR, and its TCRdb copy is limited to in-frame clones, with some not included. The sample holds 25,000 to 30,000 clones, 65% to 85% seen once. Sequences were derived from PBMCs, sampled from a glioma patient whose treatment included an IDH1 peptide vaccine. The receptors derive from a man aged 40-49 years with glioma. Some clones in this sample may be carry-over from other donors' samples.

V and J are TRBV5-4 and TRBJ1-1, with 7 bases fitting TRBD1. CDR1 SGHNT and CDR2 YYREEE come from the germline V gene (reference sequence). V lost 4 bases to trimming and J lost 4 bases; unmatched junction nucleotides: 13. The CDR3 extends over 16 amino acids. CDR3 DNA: TGTGCCAGCAGCGGGAGGACCGGGACAGAGGGCACTGAAGCTTTCTTT. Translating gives CASSGRTGTEGTEAFF.

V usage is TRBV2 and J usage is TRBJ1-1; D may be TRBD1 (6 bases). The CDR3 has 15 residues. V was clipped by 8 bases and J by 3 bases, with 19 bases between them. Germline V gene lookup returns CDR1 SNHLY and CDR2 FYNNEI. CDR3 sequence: CASYGGRRIDTEAFF. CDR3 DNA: TGTGCCAGCTACGGGGGGCGCAGAATTGACACTGAAGCTTTCTTT.

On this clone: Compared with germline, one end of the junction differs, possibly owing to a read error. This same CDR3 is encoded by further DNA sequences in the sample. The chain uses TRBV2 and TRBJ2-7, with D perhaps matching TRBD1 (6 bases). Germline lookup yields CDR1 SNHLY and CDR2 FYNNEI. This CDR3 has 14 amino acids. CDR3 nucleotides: TGTGCCAGCACCCGGGACACCGGCTCCTACGAGCAGTACTTT. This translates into CASTRDTGSYEQYF.

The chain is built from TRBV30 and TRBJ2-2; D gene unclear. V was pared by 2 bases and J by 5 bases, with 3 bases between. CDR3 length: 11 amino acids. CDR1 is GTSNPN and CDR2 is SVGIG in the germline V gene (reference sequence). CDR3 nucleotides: TGTGCCTGGAGTATAACCGGGGAGCTGTTTTTT. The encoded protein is CAWSITGELFF.

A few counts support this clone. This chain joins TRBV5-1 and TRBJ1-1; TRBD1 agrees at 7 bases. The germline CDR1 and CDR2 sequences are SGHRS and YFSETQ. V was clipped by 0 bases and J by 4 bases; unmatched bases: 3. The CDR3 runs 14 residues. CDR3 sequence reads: CASSLDAGGTEAFF. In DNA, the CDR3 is TGCGCCAGCAGCTTGGATGCAGGGGGCACTGAAGCTTTCTTT.

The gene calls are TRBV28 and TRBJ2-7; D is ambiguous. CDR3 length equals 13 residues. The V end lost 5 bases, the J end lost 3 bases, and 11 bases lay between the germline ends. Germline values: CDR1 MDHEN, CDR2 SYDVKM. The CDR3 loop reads CASSPPGFYEQYF. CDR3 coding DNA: TGTGCCAGCAGTCCCCCGGGTTTCTACGAGCAGTACTTC.

The CDR3 bases are TGTGCCAGCAGCCCTACAGGGTCAAAGTCCTACAATGAGCAGTTCTTC. This codes for CASSPTGSKSYNEQFF. The chain is built from TRBV7-2 and TRBJ2-1, with D tentatively TRBD1 (6 bases). Germline loops: CDR1 SGHTA, CDR2 FQGNSA. The V end lost 5 bases, the J end lost 1 base, and 15 bases lay between the germline ends. The CDR3 has 16 amino acids.

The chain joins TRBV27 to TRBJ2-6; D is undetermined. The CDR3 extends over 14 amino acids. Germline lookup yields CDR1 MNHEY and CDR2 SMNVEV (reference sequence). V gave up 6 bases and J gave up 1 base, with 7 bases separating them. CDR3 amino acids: CASSGFSGANVLTF. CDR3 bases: TGTGCCAGCAGCGGGTTTTCTGGGGCCAACGTCCTGACTTTC.

CDR3 sequence reads: CASSFGGSGSNQPQHF. Here the CDR3 DNA reads TGTGCCAGCAGCTTCGGGGGCAGCGGGAGCAATCAGCCCCAGCATTTT. J is TRBJ1-5 and V is TRBV7-2; TRBD1 might be the D (6 bases). From germline, CDR1 is SGHTA and CDR2 FQGNSA. The CDR3 length is 16 residues. Deletions cut 3 bases from V and 1 base from J, with 13 bases between.

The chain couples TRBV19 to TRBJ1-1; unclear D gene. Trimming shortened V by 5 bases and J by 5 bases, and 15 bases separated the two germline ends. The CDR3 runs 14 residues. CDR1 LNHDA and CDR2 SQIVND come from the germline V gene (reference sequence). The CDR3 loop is CASSYLTTRTEAFF. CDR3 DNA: TGTGCCAGTAGTTACTTGACAACGAGGACTGAAGCTTTCTTT. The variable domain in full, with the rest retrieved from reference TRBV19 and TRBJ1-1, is DGGITQSPKYLFRKEGQNVTLSCEQNLNHDAMYWYRQDPGQGLRLIYYSQIVNDFQKGDIAEGYSVSREKKESFPLTVTSAQKNPTAFYLCASSYLTTRTEAFFGQGTRLTVV.

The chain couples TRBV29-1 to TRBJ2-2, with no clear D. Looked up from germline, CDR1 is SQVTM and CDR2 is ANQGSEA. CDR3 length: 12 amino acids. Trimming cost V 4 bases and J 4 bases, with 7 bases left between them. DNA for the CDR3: TGCAGCGTTGGGGGTAGCACCGGGGAGCTGTTTTTT. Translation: CSVGGSTGELFF.

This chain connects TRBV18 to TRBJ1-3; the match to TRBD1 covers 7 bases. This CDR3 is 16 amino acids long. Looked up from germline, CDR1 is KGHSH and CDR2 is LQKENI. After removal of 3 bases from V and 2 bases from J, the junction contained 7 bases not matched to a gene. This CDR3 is CASSPGQGGAGNTIYF. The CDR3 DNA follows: TGTGCCAGCTCACCGGGTCAGGGGGGAGCTGGAAACACCATATATTTT.

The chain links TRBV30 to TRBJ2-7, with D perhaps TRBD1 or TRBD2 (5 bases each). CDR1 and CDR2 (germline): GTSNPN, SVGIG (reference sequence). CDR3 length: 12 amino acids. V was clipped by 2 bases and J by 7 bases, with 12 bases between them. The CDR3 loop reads CAWSMRGREQYF. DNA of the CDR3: TGTGCCTGGAGTATGAGGGGTCGAGAGCAGTACTTC. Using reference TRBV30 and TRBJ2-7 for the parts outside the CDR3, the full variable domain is SQTIHQWPATLVQPVGSPLSLECTVEGTSNPNLYWYRQAAGRGLQLLFYSVGIGQISSEVPQNLSASRPQDRQFILSSKKLLLSDSGFYLCAWSMRGREQYFGPGTRLTVT.

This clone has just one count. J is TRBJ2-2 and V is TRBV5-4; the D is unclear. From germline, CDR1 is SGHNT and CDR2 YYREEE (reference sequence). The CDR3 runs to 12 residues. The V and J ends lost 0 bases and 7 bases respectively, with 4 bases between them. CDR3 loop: CASSLEVGELFF. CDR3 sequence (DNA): TGTGCCAGCAGCTTGGAGGTCGGGGAGCTGTTTTTT.

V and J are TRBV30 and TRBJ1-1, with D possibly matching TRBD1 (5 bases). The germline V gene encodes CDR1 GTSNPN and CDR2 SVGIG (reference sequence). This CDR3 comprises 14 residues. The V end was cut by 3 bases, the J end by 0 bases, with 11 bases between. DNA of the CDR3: TGTGCCTGGAGGCCAGAGACAGTGAACACTGAAGCTTTCTTT. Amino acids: CAWRPETVNTEAFF.

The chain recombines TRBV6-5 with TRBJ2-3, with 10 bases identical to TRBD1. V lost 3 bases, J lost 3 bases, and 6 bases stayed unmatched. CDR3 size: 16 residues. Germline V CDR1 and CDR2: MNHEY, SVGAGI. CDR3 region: CASSYSGTGATDTQYF. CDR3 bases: TGTGCCAGCAGTTATTCCGGGACAGGGGCAACAGATACGCAGTATTTT.

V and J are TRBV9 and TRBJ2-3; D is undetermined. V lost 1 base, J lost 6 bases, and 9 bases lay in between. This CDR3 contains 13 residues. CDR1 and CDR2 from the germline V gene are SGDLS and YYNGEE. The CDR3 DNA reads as TGTGCCAGCAGCGTATCGGGCGAGGATACGCAGTATTTT. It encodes CASSVSGEDTQYF.

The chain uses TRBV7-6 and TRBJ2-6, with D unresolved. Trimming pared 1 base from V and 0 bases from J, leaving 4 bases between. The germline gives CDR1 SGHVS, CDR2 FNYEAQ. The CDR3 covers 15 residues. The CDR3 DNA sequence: TGTGCCAGCAGCTTAGGTGGCTCTGGGGCCAACGTCCTGACTTTC. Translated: CASSLGGSGANVLTF.

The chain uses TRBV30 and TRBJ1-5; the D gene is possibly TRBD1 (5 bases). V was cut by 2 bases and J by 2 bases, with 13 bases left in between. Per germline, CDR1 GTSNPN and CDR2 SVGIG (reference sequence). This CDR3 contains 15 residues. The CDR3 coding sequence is TGTGCCTGGAGTCCCCTGGTAGGGGGCAATCAGCCCCAGCATTTT. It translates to CAWSPLVGGNQPQHF.

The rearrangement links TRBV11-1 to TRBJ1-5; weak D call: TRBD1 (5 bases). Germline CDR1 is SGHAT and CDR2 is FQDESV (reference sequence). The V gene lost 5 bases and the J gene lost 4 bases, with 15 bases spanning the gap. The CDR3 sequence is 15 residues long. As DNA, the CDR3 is TGTGCCAGCAGCGACGCCAGGGTGGGAAATCAGCCCCAGCATTTT. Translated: CASSDARVGNQPQHF.

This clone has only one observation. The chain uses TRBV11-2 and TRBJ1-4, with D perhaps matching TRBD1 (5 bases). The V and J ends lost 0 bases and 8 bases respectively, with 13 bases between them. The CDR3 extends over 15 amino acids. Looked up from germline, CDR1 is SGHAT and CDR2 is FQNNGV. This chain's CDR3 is CASSLDSRAGEKLFF. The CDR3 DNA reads TGTGCCAGCAGCTTAGACTCCAGGGCTGGGGAAAAACTGTTTTTT.

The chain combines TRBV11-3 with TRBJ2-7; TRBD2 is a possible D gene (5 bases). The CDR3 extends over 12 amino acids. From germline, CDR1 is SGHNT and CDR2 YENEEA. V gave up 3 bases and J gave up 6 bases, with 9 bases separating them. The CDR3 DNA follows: TGTGCCAGCAGCTTTGAGGCGGGCGAGCAGTACTTC. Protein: CASSFEAGEQYF.

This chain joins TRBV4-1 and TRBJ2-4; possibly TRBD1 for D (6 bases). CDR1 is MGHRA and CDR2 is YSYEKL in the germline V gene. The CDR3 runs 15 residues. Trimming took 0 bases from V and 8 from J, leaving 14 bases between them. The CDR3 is CASSQDGQIADIQYF. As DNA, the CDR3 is TGCGCCAGCAGCCAAGATGGACAGATCGCGGACATTCAGTACTTC.

The CDR3 sequence is CASSLTGIDGYTF. The CDR3 DNA follows: TGTGCCAGCAGCTTGACAGGGATCGATGGCTACACCTTC. V and J are TRBV7-3 and TRBJ1-2, with 7 bases identical to TRBD1. This CDR3 has 13 amino acids. J gave up 6 bases and V 3 bases, and 4 bases lay outside the gene matches. The germline V gene has CDR1 SGHTA and CDR2 FQGTGA.

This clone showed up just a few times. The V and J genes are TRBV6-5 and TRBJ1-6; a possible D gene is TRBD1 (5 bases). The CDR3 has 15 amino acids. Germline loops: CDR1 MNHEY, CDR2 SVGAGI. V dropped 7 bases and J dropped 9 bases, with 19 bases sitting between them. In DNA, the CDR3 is TGTGCCAGCATTCGAGACGGGGGGGTTTCTTCACCCCTCCACTTT. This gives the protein CASIRDGGVSSPLHF.

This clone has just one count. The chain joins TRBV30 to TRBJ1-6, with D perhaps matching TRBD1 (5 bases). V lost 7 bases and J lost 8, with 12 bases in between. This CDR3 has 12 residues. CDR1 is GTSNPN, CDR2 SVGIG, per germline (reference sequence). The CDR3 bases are TGTGCCTTTACCCGGGGCGATTCACCCCTCCACTTT. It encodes CAFTRGDSPLHF.

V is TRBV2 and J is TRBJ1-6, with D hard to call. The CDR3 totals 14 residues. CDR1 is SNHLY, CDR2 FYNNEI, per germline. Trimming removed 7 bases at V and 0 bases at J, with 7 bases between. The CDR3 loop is CASKEISYNSPLHF. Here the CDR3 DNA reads TGTGCCAGCAAGGAGATCTCCTATAATTCACCCCTCCACTTT.